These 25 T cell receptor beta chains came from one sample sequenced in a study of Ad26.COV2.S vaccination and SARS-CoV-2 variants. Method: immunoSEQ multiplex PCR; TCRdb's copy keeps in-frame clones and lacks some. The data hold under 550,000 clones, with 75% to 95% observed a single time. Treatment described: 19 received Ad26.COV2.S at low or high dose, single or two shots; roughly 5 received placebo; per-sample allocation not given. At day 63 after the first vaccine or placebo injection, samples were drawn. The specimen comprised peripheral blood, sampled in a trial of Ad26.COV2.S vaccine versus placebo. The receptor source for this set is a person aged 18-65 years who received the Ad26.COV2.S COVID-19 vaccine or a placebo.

The CDR3 nucleotides read TGTGCCAGCAGTCCCCTAGACAGGGATACGCAGTATTTT. The encoded protein is CASSPLDRDTQYF. The chain employs TRBV27 and TRBJ2-3, with a weak D call TRBD1 (6 bases). From germline, CDR1 is MNHEY and CDR2 SMNVEV (reference sequence). The length of the CDR3 is 13 residues. Trimming pared 5 bases from V and 6 bases from J, leaving 12 bases between.

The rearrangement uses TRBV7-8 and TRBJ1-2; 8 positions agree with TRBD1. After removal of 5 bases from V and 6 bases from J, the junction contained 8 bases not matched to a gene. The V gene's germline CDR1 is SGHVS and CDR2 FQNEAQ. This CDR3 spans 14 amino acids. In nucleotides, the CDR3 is TGTGCCAGCAGCCCGGAGGACAGGGCGGATGGCTACACCTTC. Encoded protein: CASSPEDRADGYTF.

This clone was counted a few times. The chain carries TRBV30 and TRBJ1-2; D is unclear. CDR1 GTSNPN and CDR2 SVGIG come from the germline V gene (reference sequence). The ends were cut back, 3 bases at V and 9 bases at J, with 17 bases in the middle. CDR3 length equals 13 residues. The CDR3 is CAWRVQPSYRYTF. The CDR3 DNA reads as TGTGCCTGGAGGGTCCAGCCTAGCTACCGCTACACCTTC.

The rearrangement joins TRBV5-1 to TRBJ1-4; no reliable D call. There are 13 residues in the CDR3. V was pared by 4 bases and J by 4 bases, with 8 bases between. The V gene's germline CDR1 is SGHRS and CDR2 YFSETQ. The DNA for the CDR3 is TGCGCCAGCAGCCGCGACCTTAATGAAAAACTGTTTTTT. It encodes CASSRDLNEKLFF. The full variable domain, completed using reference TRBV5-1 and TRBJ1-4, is KAGVTQTPRYLIKTRGQQVTLSCSPISGHRSVSWYQQTPGQGLQFLFEYFSETQRNKGNFPGRFSGRQFSNSRSEMNVSTLELGDSALYLCASSRDLNEKLFFGSGTQLSVL.

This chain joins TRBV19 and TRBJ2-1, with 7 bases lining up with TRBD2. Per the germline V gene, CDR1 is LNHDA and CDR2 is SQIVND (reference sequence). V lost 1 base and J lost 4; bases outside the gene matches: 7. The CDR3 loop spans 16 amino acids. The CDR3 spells CASSIAAAGMYNEQFF. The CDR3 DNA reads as TGTGCCAGTAGTATAGCTGCAGCGGGAATGTACAATGAGCAGTTCTTC. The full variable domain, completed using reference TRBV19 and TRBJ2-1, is DGGITQSPKYLFRKEGQNVTLSCEQNLNHDAMYWYRQDPGQGLRLIYYSQIVNDFQKGDIAEGYSVSREKKESFPLTVTSAQKNPTAFYLCASSIAAAGMYNEQFFGPGTRLTVL.

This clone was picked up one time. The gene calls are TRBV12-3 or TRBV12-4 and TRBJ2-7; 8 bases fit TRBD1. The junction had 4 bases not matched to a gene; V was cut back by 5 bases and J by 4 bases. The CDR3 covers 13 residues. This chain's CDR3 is CASSRTGFYEQYF. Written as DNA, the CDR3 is TGTGCCAGCAGTCGGACAGGGTTTTACGAGCAGTACTTC.

In nucleotides, the CDR3 is TGTGCCAGCAGTGACGCCCGGGGATATGAGCAGTTCTTC. Translation: CASSDARGYEQFF. The chain employs TRBV6-4 and TRBJ2-1, with D tentatively TRBD2 (5 bases). CDR3 length: 13 amino acids. Trimming shortened V by 2 bases and J by 8 bases, and 10 bases separated the two germline ends. Germline CDR1 and CDR2: MRHNA and SNTAGT.

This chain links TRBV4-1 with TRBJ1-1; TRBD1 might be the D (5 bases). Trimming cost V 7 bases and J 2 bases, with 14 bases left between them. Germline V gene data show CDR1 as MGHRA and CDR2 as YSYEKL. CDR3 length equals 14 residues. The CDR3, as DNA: TGCGCCAGCACTGAGCGGGGACTTAACACTGAAGCTTTCTTT. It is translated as CASTERGLNTEAFF.

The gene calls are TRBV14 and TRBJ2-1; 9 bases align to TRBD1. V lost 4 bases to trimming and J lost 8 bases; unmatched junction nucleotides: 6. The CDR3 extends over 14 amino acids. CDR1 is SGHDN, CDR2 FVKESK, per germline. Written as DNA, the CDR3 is TGTGCCAGCAGCCGGGACAGGGTAATCGATGAGCAGTTCTTC. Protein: CASSRDRVIDEQFF.

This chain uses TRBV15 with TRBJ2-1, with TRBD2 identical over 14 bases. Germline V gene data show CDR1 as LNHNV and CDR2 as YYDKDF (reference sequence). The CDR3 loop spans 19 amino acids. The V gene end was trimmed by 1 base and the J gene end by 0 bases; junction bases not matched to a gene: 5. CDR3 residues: CATSRGLAGGLSSYNEQFF. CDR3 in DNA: TGTGCCACCAGCAGAGGACTAGCGGGAGGGTTAAGCTCCTACAATGAGCAGTTCTTC.

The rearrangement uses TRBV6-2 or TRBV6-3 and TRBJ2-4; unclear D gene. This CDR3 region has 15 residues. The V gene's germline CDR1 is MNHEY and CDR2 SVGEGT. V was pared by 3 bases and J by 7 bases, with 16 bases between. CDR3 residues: CASSYLVGIQNIQYF. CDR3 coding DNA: TGTGCCAGCAGTTATTTGGTGGGCATTCAGAACATTCAGTACTTC.

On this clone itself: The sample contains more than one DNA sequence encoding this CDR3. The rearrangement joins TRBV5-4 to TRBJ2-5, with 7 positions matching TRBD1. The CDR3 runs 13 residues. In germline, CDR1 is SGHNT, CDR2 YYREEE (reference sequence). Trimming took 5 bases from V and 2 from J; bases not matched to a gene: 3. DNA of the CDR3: TGTGCCAGCAGTCCGGGACAGCAAGAGACCCAGTACTTC. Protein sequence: CASSPGQQETQYF.

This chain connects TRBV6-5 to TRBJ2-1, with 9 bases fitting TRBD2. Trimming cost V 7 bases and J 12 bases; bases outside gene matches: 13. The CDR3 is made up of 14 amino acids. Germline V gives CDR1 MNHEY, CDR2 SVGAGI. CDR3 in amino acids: CASKGAGGGERQFF. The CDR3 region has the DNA TGTGCCAGCAAAGGCGCGGGAGGGGGTGAAAGGCAGTTCTTC.

The CDR3 coding sequence is TGCGCCAGCGAGGCTAGCGGGAGTGCAGGGGAGCTGTTTTTT. Translated, it gives CASEASGSAGELFF. The V call is TRBV5-1, the J call TRBJ2-2; 10 nucleotides line up with TRBD2. CDR3 length equals 14 residues. The junction had 8 bases not matched to a gene; V was cut back by 7 bases and J by 8 bases. Germline values: CDR1 SGHRS, CDR2 YFSETQ. Supplemented by reference TRBV5-1 and TRBJ2-2, the full variable domain reads KAGVTQTPRYLIKTRGQQVTLSCSPISGHRSVSWYQQTPGQGLQFLFEYFSETQRNKGNFPGRFSGRQFSNSRSEMNVSTLELGDSALYLCASEASGSAGELFFGEGSRLTVL.

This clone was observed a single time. CDR3 nucleotide sequence: TGTGCCAGCGTAAACCGGGGGGGGACCTACGAGCAGTACTTC. Amino acids: CASVNRGGTYEQYF. V gene TRBV21-1 combines with J gene TRBJ2-7; the table gives TRBD2 as D, unverified against the DNA. TRBV21-1 is given as a pseudogene. The CDR3 runs 14 residues.

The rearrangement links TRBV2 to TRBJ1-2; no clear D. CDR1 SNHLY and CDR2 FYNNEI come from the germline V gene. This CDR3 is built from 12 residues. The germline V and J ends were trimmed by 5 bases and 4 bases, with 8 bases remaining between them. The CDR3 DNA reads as TGTGCCAGCAGTATAGGAACCTATGGCTACACCTTC. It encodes CASSIGTYGYTF. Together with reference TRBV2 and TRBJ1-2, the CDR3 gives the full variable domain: EPEVTQTPSHQVTQMGQEVILRCVPISNHLYFYWYRQILGQKVEFLVSFYNNEISEKSEIFDDQFSVERPDGSNFTLKIRSTKLEDSAMYFCASSIGTYGYTFGSGTRLTVV.

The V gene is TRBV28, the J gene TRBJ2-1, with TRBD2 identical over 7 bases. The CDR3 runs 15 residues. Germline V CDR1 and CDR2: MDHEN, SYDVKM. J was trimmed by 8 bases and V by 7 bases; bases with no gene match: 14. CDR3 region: CASNRPGEGLDEQFF. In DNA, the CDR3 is TGTGCCAGCAACCGCCCGGGGGAGGGCCTGGATGAGCAGTTCTTC.

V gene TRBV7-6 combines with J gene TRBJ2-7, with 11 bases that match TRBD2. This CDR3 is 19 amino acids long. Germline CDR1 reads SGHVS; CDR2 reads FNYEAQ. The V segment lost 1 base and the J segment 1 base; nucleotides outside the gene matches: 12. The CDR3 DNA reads TGTGCCAGCAGCTTAGGGCCCGGACTAGCGGGCTCGGTATCCTACGAGCAGTACTTC. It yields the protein CASSLGPGLAGSVSYEQYF.

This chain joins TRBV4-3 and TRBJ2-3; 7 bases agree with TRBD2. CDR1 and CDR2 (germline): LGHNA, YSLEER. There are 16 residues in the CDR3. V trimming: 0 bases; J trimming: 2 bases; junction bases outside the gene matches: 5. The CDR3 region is CASSQEWAGATDTQYF. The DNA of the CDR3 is TGCGCCAGCAGCCAAGAATGGGCGGGAGCCACAGATACGCAGTATTTT.

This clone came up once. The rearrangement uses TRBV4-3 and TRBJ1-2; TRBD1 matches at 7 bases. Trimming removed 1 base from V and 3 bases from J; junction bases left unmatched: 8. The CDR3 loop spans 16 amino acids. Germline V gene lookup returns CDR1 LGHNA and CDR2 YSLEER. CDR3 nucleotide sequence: TGCGCCAGCAGCCAAGGGGGCACAGGGGACGACTATGGCTACACCTTC. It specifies CASSQGGTGDDYGYTF.

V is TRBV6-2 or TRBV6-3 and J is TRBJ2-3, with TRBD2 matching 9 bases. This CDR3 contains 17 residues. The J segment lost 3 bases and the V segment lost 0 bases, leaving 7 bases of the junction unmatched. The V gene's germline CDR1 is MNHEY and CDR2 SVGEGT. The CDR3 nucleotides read TGTGCCAGCAGTTACTCTAGCGGGAGACTTGGGACAGATACGCAGTATTTT. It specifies CASSYSSGRLGTDTQYF.

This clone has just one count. CDR3 sequence: CASSQEWGNTEAFF. The CDR3 nucleotides read TGCGCCAGCAGCCAAGAATGGGGGAACACTGAAGCTTTCTTT. The V call is TRBV4-1, the J call TRBJ1-1, with D hard to call. V was pared by 0 bases and J by 1 base, with 6 bases between. The CDR3 loop spans 14 amino acids. The germline CDR1 and CDR2 sequences are MGHRA and YSYEKL.

In DNA form, the CDR3 reads TGCGCCAGCAGCGTCGTTCCGGGACTGAACTACGAGCAGTACTTC. Residues: CASSVVPGLNYEQYF. The J gene is TRBJ2-7, the V gene TRBV5-1; possible D gene TRBD2, 6 bases. From germline, CDR1 is SGHRS and CDR2 YFSETQ. The CDR3 length is 15 residues. V lost 4 bases, J lost 3 bases, and 17 bases lay in between.

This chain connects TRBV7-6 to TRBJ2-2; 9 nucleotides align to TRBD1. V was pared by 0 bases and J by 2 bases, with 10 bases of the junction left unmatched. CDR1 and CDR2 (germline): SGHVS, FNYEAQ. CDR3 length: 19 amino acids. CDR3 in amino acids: CASSLAAGQGLENTGELFF. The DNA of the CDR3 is TGTGCCAGCAGCTTAGCGGCAGGACAGGGGCTGGAAAACACCGGGGAGCTGTTTTTT.

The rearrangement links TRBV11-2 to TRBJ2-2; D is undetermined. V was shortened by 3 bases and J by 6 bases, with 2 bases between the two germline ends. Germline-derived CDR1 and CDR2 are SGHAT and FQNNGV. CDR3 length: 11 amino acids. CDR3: CASSFPGELFF. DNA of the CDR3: TGTGCCAGCAGCTTCCCCGGGGAGCTGTTTTTT.